This entry describes one T cell receptor (beta chain). The target antigen is unknown. The length of the CDR3 is 14 residues. The V end was cut by 5 bases, the J end by 5 bases, with 13 bases between. For the library, individual cDNA molecules each received unique molecular identifiers. Each CDR3 protein is one row after TCRdb ran MiXCR on the RACE reads. The table lists about 82,000 distinct CDR3 sequences, 6.5% to 8.5% of them singletons. The time point is: patch test 2, 6 weeks after DPC sensitization. Treatment described: therapeutic diphenylcyclopropenone sensitization with weekly scalp DPC. Each patch-test visit's blood sample preceded patch application. This entry comes from a study of human T cells and chemical hapten exposure. The wider study: Small volume differences among pooled libraries mainly caused per-sample TCR yield variation. Study-level findings and limits: Patch test score was positively correlated with the counts of PT1 expanded TCRs.

This TCR was recovered from a woman younger than 45 with alopecia areata. Some clones in this sample may be carry-over from other donors' samples. Sequenced here: whole blood, sampled in connection with sensitization to the hapten diphenylcyclopropenone (DPC). This chain uses TRBV12-3 or TRBV12-4 with TRBJ2-1; possibly TRBD1 for D (7 bases). The CDR3 is CASSPRGTDNEQFF. The CDR3 coding sequence is TGTGCCAGCAGTCCCCGCGGGACAGACAATGAGCAGTTCTTC.